These 20 T cell receptor beta chains share one sample of origin, sequenced in a study of T cells in Graves' hyperthyroidism and ophthalmopathy. Amplified TCR beta CDR3 regions derived from RNA transcripts. RT-PCR in the first round (using the HTBI primer set) targeted the TCR CDR3. A single record per CDR3 protein comes from TCRdb applying MiXCR to the multiplex PCR reads. The data contain 550,000 to 600,000 distinct CDR3 sequences, 12% to 15% of them singletons. The sequenced sample consisted of blood. These receptors all stem from a woman aged 18-29 years with Graves' ophthalmopathy.

This chain uses TRBV25-1 with TRBJ2-1; a possible D gene is TRBD2 (5 bases). Looked up from germline, CDR1 is MGHDK and CDR2 is SYGVNS. CDR3 length: 16 amino acids. Trimming took off 1 base at V and 1 base at J, with 11 bases between the two ends. CDR3 amino acids: CASSESIRDSYNEQFF. CDR3 coding DNA: TGTGCCAGCAGTGAATCCATCCGGGATTCCTACAATGAGCAGTTCTTC.

In its sample, this clonotype was seen a few times. The CDR3 here is CASSPRGTGGNQPQHF. The CDR3 DNA reads TGTGCCAGCTCACCACGAGGGACAGGGGGAAATCAGCCCCAGCATTTT. The V and J genes are TRBV18 and TRBJ1-5; 11 nucleotides line up with TRBD1. Trimming took 1 base from V and 4 from J; bases not matched to a gene: 3. The CDR3 extends over 16 amino acids. The germline V gene encodes CDR1 KGHSH and CDR2 LQKENI.

The chain employs TRBV15 and TRBJ2-7; the D gene could be TRBD1 or TRBD2 (5 bases each). Per the germline V gene, CDR1 is LNHNV and CDR2 is YYDKDF (reference sequence). V was clipped by 5 bases and J by 6 bases, with 26 bases between them. The CDR3 is 17 residues long. In DNA, the CDR3 is TGTGCCACCAGCGCACGCCTTGATGGGAGAGAGAGGGGCGAGCAGTACTTC. It yields the protein CATSARLDGRERGEQYF. Complete variable domain (other parts from reference TRBV15 and TRBJ2-7): DAMVIQNPRYQVTQFGKPVTLSCSQTLNHNVMYWYQQKSSQAPKLLFHYYDKDFNNEADTPDNFQSRRPNTSFCFLDIRSPGLGDTAMYLCATSARLDGRERGEQYFGPGTRLTVT.

This clonotype was recorded many times. This rearrangement joins TRBV4-3 to TRBJ1-2; D gene ambiguous. The CDR3 has 14 residues. Trimming left V 0 bases short and J 4 bases short, with 9 bases between. Germline lookup yields CDR1 LGHNA and CDR2 YSLEER. The CDR3: CASSQDSGSYGYTF. In DNA, the CDR3 is TGCGCCAGCAGCCAAGATTCGGGTAGCTATGGCTACACCTTC.

The V gene is TRBV4-1, the J gene TRBJ1-5; TRBD1 aligns across 7 bases. Germline values: CDR1 MGHRA, CDR2 YSYEKL. The V and J ends lost 5 bases and 9 bases, in that order; junction bases with no gene match: 13. There are 15 residues in the CDR3. The CDR3 DNA reads TGCGCCAGCAGCACCCGACAGGGACCGGTGGGGCCCCAGCATTTT. The encoded protein is CASSTRQGPVGPQHF.

This clonotype appeared many times. The V and J genes are TRBV20-1 and TRBJ1-1; 10 nucleotides align to TRBD1. From germline, CDR1 is DFQATT and CDR2 SNEGSKA (reference sequence). The V gene end was trimmed by 4 bases and the J gene end by 0 bases; junction bases not matched to a gene: 8. The CDR3 extends over 16 amino acids. This CDR3 reads CSAKPRDRGVNTEAFF. The CDR3 nucleotides read TGCAGTGCTAAACCTCGGGACAGGGGAGTGAACACTGAAGCTTTCTTT.

This clonotype has a count of ten or more. J is TRBJ2-7 and V is TRBV6-1; D remains unclear. The germline V gene encodes CDR1 MNHNS and CDR2 SASEGT. V was shortened by 6 bases and J by 3 bases, with 12 bases between the two germline ends. The CDR3 has 13 amino acids. The CDR3 nucleotides are TGTGCCAGCAGCTCCGCGTCGAGCTACGAGCAGTACTTC. This encodes CASSSASSYEQYF.

The table lists this clonotype with many counts. This sequence joins TRBV5-1 and TRBJ2-5; 9 nucleotides agree with TRBD1. Trimming took 4 bases from V and 3 from J; bases not matched to a gene: 10. The CDR3 covers 16 residues. The V gene's germline CDR1 is SGHRS and CDR2 YFSETQ. CDR3 residues: CASSTGQGVGEETQYF. The CDR3 bases are TGCGCCAGCAGCACGGGACAGGGTGTTGGGGAAGAGACCCAGTACTTC.

Ten or more counts support this clonotype. The chain uses TRBV9 and TRBJ2-7, with a tentative D call TRBD1 (6 bases). CDR1 and CDR2 (germline): SGDLS, YYNGEE. This CDR3 contains 17 residues. Trimming took 4 bases from V and 0 from J, leaving 20 bases between them. CDR3 protein: CASSSSEDRQSSYEQYF. CDR3 coding DNA: TGTGCCAGCAGCTCATCGGAGGACAGACAGAGCTCCTACGAGCAGTACTTC.

The sample holds many counts of this clonotype. The V gene is TRBV18, the J gene TRBJ2-1; 8 bases map to TRBD2. The germline V gene encodes CDR1 KGHSH and CDR2 LQKENI. Trimming removed 3 bases from V and 6 bases from J; junction bases left unmatched: 4. The CDR3 has 14 residues. Here the CDR3 reads CASSPRREVNEQFF. CDR3 sequence (DNA): TGTGCCAGCTCACCCCGGCGGGAGGTCAATGAGCAGTTCTTC. The complete variable domain, with remaining parts taken from reference TRBV18 and TRBJ2-1, reads NAGVMQNPRHLVRRRGQEARLRCSPMKGHSHVYWYRQLPEEGLKFMVYLQKENIIDESGMPKERFSAEFPKEGPSILRIQQVVRGDSAAYFCASSPRREVNEQFFGPGTRLTVL.

Ten or more counts support this clonotype. J is TRBJ2-2 and V is TRBV6-1, with D possibly matching TRBD1 (5 bases). V was cut by 6 bases and J by 0 bases, with 14 bases left in between. Per the germline V gene, CDR1 is MNHNS and CDR2 is SASEGT. The CDR3 loop spans 16 amino acids. CDR3 amino acids: CASRPRDSPNTGELFF. For the CDR3, the DNA is TGTGCCAGCAGACCCCGAGACAGTCCGAACACCGGGGAGCTGTTTTTT.

This clonotype showed up many times. J is TRBJ2-7 and V is TRBV27, with D possibly being TRBD2 (6 bases). Looked up from germline, CDR1 is MNHEY and CDR2 is SMNVEV (reference sequence). V was cut by 0 bases and J by 6 bases, with 12 bases left in between. This CDR3 has 14 amino acids. The CDR3 DNA is TGTGCCAGCAGTTTATCACGGGAGTCTAGCGAGCAGTACTTC. It translates to CASSLSRESSEQYF.

This clonotype has a count of ten or more. J is TRBJ2-3 and V is TRBV7-3, with D hard to call. The V gene's germline CDR1 is SGHTA and CDR2 FQGTGA. V shed 5 bases and J shed 2 bases, with 8 bases lying between them. CDR3 size: 13 residues. The CDR3 DNA reads as TGTGCCAGCAGCCTTACTAACACAGATACGCAGTATTTT. It yields the protein CASSLTNTDTQYF. The whole variable domain, remainder taken from reference TRBV7-3 and TRBJ2-3, is GAGVSQTPSNKVTEKGKYVELRCDPISGHTALYWYRQSLGQGPEFLIYFQGTGAADDSGLPNDRFFAVRPEGSVSTLKIQRTERGDSAVYLCASSLTNTDTQYFGPGTRLTVL.

The chain has TRBV5-6 and TRBJ1-1; no clear D gene. The germline gives CDR1 SGHDT, CDR2 YYEEEE. Between the trimmed V and J ends, which lost 4 bases and 0 bases, there was a span of 16 bases. This CDR3 comprises 16 residues. In DNA form, the CDR3 reads TGTGCCAGCAGCCCCATACCCGGGTTATTGAACACTGAAGCTTTCTTT. It is translated as CASSPIPGLLNTEAFF.

This clonotype was detected many times. The V and J genes are TRBV6-1 and TRBJ1-1; the match to TRBD1 covers 9 bases. Germline CDR1 MNHNS, CDR2 SASEGT. The junction had 12 bases not matched to a gene; V was cut back by 7 bases and J by 0 bases. The CDR3 is 17 amino acids. CDR3 residues: CASNGQGPMAMNTEAFF. The DNA for the CDR3 is TGTGCCAGCAATGGACAGGGGCCGATGGCTATGAACACTGAAGCTTTCTTT.

This clonotype was picked up many times. This chain connects TRBV2 to TRBJ2-1, with TRBD1 as a possible D gene (6 bases). Trimming left V 0 bases short and J 6 bases short, with 12 bases between. The germline gives CDR1 SNHLY, CDR2 FYNNEI. The length of the CDR3 is 15 residues. Here the CDR3 reads CASSEAPEQGNEQFF. CDR3 nucleotides: TGTGCCAGCAGTGAAGCCCCCGAACAGGGCAATGAGCAGTTCTTC.

This clonotype occurred many times. CDR3: CASSPTGGGIQYF. CDR3 nucleotides: TGTGCCAGCAGCCCAACGGGGGGTGGCATTCAGTACTTC. The chain carries TRBV7-6 and TRBJ2-4, with 7 bases aligning to TRBD2. Germline lookup yields CDR1 SGHVS and CDR2 FNYEAQ. With 5 bases clipped from V and 9 bases from J, the junction kept 7 bases outside the gene matches. The CDR3 totals 13 residues.

This clonotype was seen many times. The chain recombines TRBV6-5 with TRBJ2-7; D possibly corresponds to TRBD2 (5 bases). The CDR3 has 13 residues. Trimming cost V 3 bases and J 3 bases, with 9 bases left between them. Germline loops: CDR1 MNHEY, CDR2 SVGAGI. The CDR3 DNA reads TGTGCCAGCAGTTATGGAGGTCTCTACGAGCAGTACTTC. Its protein product is CASSYGGLYEQYF.

In this sample, this clonotype turned up many times. This chain links TRBV2 with TRBJ2-2, with D hard to call. CDR3 length: 13 residues. The V end was cut by 3 bases, the J end by 6 bases, with 8 bases between. CDR1 is SNHLY and CDR2 is FYNNEI in the germline V gene. This chain's CDR3 is CASSDHSAGELFF. Written as DNA, the CDR3 is TGTGCCAGCAGTGACCACAGCGCCGGGGAGCTGTTTTTT.

In its sample, this clonotype was seen a few times. J is TRBJ2-7 and V is TRBV14; D is uncertain. V was cut by 2 bases and J by 2 bases, with 10 bases left in between. The CDR3 loop spans 14 amino acids. Germline lookup yields CDR1 SGHDN and CDR2 FVKESK. The DNA of the CDR3 is TGTGCCAGCAGCCAATTATCCAAGACCTACGAGCAGTACTTC. The encoded protein is CASSQLSKTYEQYF.